Sequencing of this T cell receptor (beta chain) was carried out in a study of T cells in Graves' hyperthyroidism and ophthalmopathy. RNA transcripts gave rise to amplified TCR beta CDR3 regions. HTBI primers were employed in a first-round RT-PCR of the TCR CDR3. TCRdb re-called the multiplex PCR reads through MiXCR, storing one row per CDR3 protein. The table records about 160,000 distinct CDR3 sequences, roughly 10% of them present only once. CDR1 and CDR2 (germline): MNHEY, SVGAGI. The CDR3 loop spans 17 amino acids. The V and J ends lost 0 bases and 2 bases, in that order; junction bases with no gene match: 8. At least ten counts were recorded for this clonotype. Disease duration under 2 months; hyperthyroidism patients were aged 18 to 65. Diagnoses used clinical symptoms, serum thyroxine and TRAb, thyroid ultrasound and orbital computed tomography.

Sequencing was done on a sample of blood. The chain recombines TRBV6-5 with TRBJ1-2; 8 bases are a match to TRBD1. This clonotype originated in a woman between 18 and 29 years old with Graves' hyperthyroidism that later progressed to Graves' ophthalmopathy. The CDR3 region has the DNA TGTGCCAGCAGTTACTCCCGGACAGGGAAAGGGAACTATGGCTACACCTTC. It codes for CASSYSRTGKGNYGYTF.